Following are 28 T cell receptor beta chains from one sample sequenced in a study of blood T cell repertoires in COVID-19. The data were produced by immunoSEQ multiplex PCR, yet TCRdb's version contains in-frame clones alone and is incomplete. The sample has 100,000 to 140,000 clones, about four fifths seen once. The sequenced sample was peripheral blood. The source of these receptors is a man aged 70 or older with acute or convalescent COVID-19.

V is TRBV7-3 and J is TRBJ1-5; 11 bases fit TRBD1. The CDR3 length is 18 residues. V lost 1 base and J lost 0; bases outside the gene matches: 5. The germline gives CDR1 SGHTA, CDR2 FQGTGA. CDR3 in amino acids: CASSLRTGGLYSNQPQHF. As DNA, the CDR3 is TGTGCCAGCAGCTTAAGGACAGGGGGCCTCTATAGCAATCAGCCCCAGCATTTT.

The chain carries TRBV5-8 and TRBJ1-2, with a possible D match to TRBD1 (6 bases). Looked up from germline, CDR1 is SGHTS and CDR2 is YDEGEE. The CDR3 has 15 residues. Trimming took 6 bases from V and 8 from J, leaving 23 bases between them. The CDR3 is CASTPGEAGTNGYTF. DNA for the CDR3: TGTGCCAGCACACCAGGGGAAGCAGGCACGAACGGCTACACCTTC.

As DNA, the CDR3 is TGTGCCAGCTCACCAAGGGACACCGGCAATCAGCCCCAGCATTTT. Its translation: CASSPRDTGNQPQHF. The V and J genes are TRBV18 and TRBJ1-5, with D possibly matching TRBD1 (6 bases). In germline, CDR1 is KGHSH, CDR2 LQKENI. Trimming took 2 bases from V and 2 from J, leaving 10 bases between them. The length of the CDR3 is 15 residues.

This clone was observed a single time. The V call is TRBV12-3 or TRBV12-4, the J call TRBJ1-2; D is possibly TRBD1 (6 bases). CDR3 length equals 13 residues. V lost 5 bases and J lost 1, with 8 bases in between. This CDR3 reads CASSRGFNYGYTF. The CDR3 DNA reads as TGTGCCAGCAGTAGGGGGTTTAACTATGGCTACACCTTC.

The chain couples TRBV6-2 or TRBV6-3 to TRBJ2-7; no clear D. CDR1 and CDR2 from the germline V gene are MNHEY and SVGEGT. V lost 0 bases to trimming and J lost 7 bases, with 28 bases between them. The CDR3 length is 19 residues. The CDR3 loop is CASSYSFTTGSPRMREQYF. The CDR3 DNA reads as TGTGCCAGCAGTTACTCGTTCACGACCGGTTCCCCCCGAATGCGGGAGCAGTACTTC.

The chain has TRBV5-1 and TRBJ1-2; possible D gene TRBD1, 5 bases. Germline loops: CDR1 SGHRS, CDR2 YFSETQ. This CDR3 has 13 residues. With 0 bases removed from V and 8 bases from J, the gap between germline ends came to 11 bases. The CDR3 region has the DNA TGCGCCAGCAGCTTGGATGGGGGGTTCGGCTACACCTTC. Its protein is CASSLDGGFGYTF.

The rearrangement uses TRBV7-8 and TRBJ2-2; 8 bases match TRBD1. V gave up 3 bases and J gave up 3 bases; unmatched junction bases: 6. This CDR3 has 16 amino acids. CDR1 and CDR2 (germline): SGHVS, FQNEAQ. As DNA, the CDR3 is TGTGCCAGCAGCTTTTCACAGGGGGACGACACCGGGGAGCTGTTTTTT. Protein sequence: CASSFSQGDDTGELFF.

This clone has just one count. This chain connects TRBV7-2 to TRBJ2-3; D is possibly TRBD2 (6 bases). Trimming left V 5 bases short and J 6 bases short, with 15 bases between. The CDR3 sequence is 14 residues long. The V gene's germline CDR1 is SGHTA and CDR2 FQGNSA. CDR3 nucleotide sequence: TGTGCCAGCAGCCCAATGGATCGGGGGGATACGCAGTATTTT. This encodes CASSPMDRGDTQYF.

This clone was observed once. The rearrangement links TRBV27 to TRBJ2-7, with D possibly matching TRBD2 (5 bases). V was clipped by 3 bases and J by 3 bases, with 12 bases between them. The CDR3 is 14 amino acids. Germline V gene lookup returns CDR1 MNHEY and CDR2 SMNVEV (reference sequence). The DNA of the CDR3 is TGTGCCAGCAGTTTCAGAGAGGGCGGCTACGAGCAGTACTTC. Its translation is CASSFREGGYEQYF.

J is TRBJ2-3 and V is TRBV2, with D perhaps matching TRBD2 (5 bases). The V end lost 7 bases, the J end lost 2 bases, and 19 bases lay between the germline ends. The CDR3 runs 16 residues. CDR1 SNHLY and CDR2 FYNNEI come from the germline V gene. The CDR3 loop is CASKSLRAAPTDTQYF. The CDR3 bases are TGTGCCAGCAAGTCTTTGCGGGCGGCCCCCACAGATACGCAGTATTTT.

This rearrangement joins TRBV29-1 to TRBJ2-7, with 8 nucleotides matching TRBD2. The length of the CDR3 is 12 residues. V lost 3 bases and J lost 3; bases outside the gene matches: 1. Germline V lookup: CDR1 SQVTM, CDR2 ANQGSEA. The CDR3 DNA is TGCAGCGTTGAGCGGGGGGACTACGAGCAGTACTTC. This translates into CSVERGDYEQYF.

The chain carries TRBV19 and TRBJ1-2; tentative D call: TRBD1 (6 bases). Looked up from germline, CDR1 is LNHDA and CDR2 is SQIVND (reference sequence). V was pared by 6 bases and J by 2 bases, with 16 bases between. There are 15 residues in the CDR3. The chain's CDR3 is CASSRRQDLNYGYTF. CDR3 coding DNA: TGTGCCAGTAGCCGTAGACAGGACCTGAACTATGGCTACACCTTC.

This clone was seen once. CDR3 sequence reads: CASNAPGQGNEQFF. Written as DNA, the CDR3 is TGTGCCAGCAACGCGCCGGGACAGGGCAATGAGCAGTTCTTC. V is TRBV6-6 and J is TRBJ2-1, with 9 nucleotides matching TRBD1. The CDR3 spans 14 residues. The V gene's germline CDR1 is MNHNY and CDR2 SVGAGI (reference sequence). The J segment lost 6 bases and the V segment lost 7 bases, leaving 7 bases of the junction unmatched.

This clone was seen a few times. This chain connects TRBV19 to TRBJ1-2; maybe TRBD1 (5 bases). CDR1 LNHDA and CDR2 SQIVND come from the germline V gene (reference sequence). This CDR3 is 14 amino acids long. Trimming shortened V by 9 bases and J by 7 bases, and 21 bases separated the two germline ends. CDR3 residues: CASRDEAGRSGYTF. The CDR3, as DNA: TGTGCCAGCAGAGATGAGGCGGGGCGGTCTGGCTACACCTTC. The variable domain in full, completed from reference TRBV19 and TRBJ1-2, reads DGGITQSPKYLFRKEGQNVTLSCEQNLNHDAMYWYRQDPGQGLRLIYYSQIVNDFQKGDIAEGYSVSREKKESFPLTVTSAQKNPTAFYLCASRDEAGRSGYTFGSGTRLTVV.

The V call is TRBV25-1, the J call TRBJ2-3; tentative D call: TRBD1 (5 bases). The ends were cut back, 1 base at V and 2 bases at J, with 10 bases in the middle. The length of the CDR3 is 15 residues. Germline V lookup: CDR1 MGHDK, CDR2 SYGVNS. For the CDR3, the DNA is TGTGCCAGCAGTGAATGGCAGGGATCCACAGATACGCAGTATTTT. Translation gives CASSEWQGSTDTQYF.

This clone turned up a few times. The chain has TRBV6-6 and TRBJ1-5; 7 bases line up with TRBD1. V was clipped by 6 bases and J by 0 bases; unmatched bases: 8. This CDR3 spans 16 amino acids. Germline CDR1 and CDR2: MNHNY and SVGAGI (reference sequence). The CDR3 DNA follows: TGTGCCAGCAGACGTGACAGGGCCTATAGCAATCAGCCCCAGCATTTT. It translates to CASRRDRAYSNQPQHF.

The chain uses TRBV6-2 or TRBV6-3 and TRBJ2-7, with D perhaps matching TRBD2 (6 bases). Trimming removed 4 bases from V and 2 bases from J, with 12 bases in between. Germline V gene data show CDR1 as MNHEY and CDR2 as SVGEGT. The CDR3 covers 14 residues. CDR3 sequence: CASSSPGLPYEQYF. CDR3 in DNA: TGTGCCAGCAGTTCCCCGGGACTGCCCTACGAGCAGTACTTC.

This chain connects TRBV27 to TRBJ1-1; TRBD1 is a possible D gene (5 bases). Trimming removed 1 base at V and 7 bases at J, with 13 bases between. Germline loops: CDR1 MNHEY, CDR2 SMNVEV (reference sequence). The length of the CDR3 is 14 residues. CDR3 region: CASSLLRGKGEAFF. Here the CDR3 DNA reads TGTGCCAGCAGTTTATTACGGGGGAAAGGTGAAGCTTTCTTT.

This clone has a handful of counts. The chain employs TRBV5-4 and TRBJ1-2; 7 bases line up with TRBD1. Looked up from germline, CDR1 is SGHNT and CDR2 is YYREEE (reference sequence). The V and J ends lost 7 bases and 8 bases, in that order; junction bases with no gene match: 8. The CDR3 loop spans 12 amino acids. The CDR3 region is CASETGYGGYTF. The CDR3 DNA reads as TGTGCCAGCGAGACAGGGTACGGCGGCTACACCTTC. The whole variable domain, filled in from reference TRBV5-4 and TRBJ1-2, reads ETGVTQSPTHLIKTRGQQVTLRCSSQSGHNTVSWYQQALGQGPQFIFQYYREEENGRGNFPPRFSGLQFPNYSSELNVNALELDDSALYLCASETGYGGYTFGSGTRLTVV.

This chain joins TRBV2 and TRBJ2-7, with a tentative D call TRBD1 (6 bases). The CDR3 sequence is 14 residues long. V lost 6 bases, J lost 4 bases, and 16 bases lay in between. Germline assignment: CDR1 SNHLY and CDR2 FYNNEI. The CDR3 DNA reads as TGTGCCAGCAGCGACTCGACAGGTTCTTACGAGCAGTACTTC. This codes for CASSDSTGSYEQYF.

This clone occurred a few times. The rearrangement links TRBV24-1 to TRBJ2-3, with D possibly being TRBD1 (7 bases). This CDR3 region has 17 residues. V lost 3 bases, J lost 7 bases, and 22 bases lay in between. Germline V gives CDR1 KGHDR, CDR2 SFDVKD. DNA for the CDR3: TGTGCCACCAGTGATCCAAACCCCAACAGGGGAGGAAATACGCAGTATTTT. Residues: CATSDPNPNRGGNTQYF.

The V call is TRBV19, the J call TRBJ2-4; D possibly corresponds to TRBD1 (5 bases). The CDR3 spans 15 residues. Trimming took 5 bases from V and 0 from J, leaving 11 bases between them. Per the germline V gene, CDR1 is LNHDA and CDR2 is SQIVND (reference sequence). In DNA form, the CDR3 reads TGTGCCAGTAGTCGACAGATGTTAGCCAAAAACATTCAGTACTTC. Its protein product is CASSRQMLAKNIQYF. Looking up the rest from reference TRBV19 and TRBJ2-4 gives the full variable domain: DGGITQSPKYLFRKEGQNVTLSCEQNLNHDAMYWYRQDPGQGLRLIYYSQIVNDFQKGDIAEGYSVSREKKESFPLTVTSAQKNPTAFYLCASSRQMLAKNIQYFGAGTRLSVL.

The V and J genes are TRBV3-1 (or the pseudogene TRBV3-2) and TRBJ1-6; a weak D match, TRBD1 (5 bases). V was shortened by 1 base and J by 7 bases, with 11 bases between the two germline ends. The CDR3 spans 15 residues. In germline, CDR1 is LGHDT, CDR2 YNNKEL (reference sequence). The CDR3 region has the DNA TGTGCCAGCAGCCAAGGGCAGGGAGGGAATTCACCCCTCCACTTT. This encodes CASSQGQGGNSPLHF.

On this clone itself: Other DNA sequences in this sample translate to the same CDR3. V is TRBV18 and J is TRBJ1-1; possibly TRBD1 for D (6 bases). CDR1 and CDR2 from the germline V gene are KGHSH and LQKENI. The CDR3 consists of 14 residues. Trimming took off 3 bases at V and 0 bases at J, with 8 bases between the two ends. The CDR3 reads CASSPGGMNTEAFF. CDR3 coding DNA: TGTGCCAGCTCACCTGGGGGCATGAACACTGAAGCTTTCTTT.

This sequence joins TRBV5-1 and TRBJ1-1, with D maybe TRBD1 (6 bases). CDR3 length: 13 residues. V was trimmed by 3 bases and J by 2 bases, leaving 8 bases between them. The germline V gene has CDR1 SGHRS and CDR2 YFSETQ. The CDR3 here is CASSWDTNTEAFF. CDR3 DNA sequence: TGCGCCAGCAGCTGGGACACCAACACTGAAGCTTTCTTT. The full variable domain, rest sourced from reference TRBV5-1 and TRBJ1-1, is KAGVTQTPRYLIKTRGQQVTLSCSPISGHRSVSWYQQTPGQGLQFLFEYFSETQRNKGNFPGRFSGRQFSNSRSEMNVSTLELGDSALYLCASSWDTNTEAFFGQGTRLTVV.

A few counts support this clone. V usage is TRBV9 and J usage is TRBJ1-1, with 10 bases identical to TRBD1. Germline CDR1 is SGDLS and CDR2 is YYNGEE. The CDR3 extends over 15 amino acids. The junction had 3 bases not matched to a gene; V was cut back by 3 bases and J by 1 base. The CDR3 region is CASSGDRGWNTEAFF. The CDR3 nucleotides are TGTGCCAGCAGCGGGGACAGGGGTTGGAACACTGAAGCTTTCTTT.

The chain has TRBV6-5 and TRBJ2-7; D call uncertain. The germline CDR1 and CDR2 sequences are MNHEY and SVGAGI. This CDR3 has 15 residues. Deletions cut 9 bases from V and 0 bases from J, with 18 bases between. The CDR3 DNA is TGTGCCAGTTCCCTTCGGGTCCAGAGCTCCTACGAGCAGTACTTC. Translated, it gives CASSLRVQSSYEQYF.

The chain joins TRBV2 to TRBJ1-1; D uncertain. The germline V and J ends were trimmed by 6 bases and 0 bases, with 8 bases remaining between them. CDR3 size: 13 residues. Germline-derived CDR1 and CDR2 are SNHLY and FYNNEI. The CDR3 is CASRGSLNTEAFF. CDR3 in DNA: TGTGCCAGCAGGGGCAGTCTGAACACTGAAGCTTTCTTT.